The 5 T cell receptor beta chains listed next were all sequenced from one sample in a study of blood T cell repertoires in COVID-19. The data were produced by immunoSEQ multiplex PCR, yet TCRdb's version contains in-frame clones alone and is incomplete. In the table there are some 390,000 clones, 89% of which are singletons. Sequenced input: peripheral blood. These receptors all stem from a middle-aged woman with COVID-19, enrolled during active disease.

The rearrangement links TRBV7-9 to TRBJ2-7, with a possible D match to TRBD2 (6 bases). The germline V gene encodes CDR1 SEHNR and CDR2 FQNEAQ (reference sequence). This CDR3 has 15 residues. The V gene lost 3 bases and the J gene lost 7 bases, with 19 bases spanning the gap. CDR3 sequence (DNA): TGTGCCAGCAGCTTCACAAGTCTAGCGTCGTATGAGCAGTACTTC. Amino acid sequence: CASSFTSLASYEQYF.

This chain joins TRBV6-5 and TRBJ1-6; possibly TRBD1 for D (5 bases). V was pared by 2 bases and J by 10 bases, with 18 bases between. The CDR3 totals 16 residues. Germline V CDR1 and CDR2: MNHEY, SVGAGI. The CDR3 loop reads CASSYLGGGWGSPLHF. CDR3 DNA sequence: TGTGCCAGCAGTTACCTTGGCGGGGGTTGGGGCTCACCCCTCCACTTT.

The chain has TRBV11-3 and TRBJ2-2, with D possibly TRBD2 on 6 matching bases. Germline values: CDR1 SGHNT, CDR2 YENEEA. V lost 3 bases and J lost 2, with 16 bases in between. The CDR3 length is 17 residues. The DNA of the CDR3 is TGTGCCAGCAGCTTTATACTTGGCGGGACCAACACCGGGGAGCTGTTTTTT. This encodes CASSFILGGTNTGELFF.

The rearrangement links TRBV27 to TRBJ2-1; D not resolved. V was pared by 5 bases and J by 5 bases, with 16 bases between. The V gene's germline CDR1 is MNHEY and CDR2 SMNVEV (reference sequence). The CDR3 runs 15 residues. In nucleotides, the CDR3 is TGTGCCAGCAGTACAATCTACAGCCCCGACAATGAGCAGTTCTTC. It translates to CASSTIYSPDNEQFF.

This rearrangement joins TRBV5-1 to TRBJ1-5; no reliable D call. CDR1 and CDR2 from the germline V gene are SGHRS and YFSETQ. The CDR3 spans 14 residues. With 0 bases removed from V and 6 bases from J, the gap between germline ends came to 10 bases. As DNA, the CDR3 is TGCGCCAGCAGCTTGGGGGCAGATCGTCAGCCCCAGCATTTT. Amino acid sequence: CASSLGADRQPQHF.